This TCR beta chain is drawn from a study of cytomegalovirus exposure and HLA in healthy donors. The study's findings and limits: Rates of TCR association differed by HLA locus in a later analysis, with DRB1 highest and HLA-C lowest.

As concerns this clone: What it recognizes is unknown.

PCR employed 60 Vbeta and 13 Jbeta primers. Using immunoSEQ multiplex PCR, the repertoire was profiled, and TCRdb retains in-frame clones only, with some absent. Of about 160,000 clones in the sample, more than 75% were seen once. The specimen was PBMCs. This clonotype originated in a man aged 18 to 35 in good health and CMV-seropositive.

CDR3 in amino acids: CASSQRQASSTAGTNYGYTF. The CDR3 nucleotides read TGCGCCAGCAGCCAAAGACAGGCATCGAGCACCGCTGGAACTAACTATGGCTACACCTTC. The chain has TRBV4-1 and TRBJ1-2, with TRBD1 as a possible D gene (6 bases). The V gene's germline CDR1 is MGHRA and CDR2 YSYEKL. V dropped 2 bases and J dropped 0 bases, with 25 bases sitting between them. The CDR3 consists of 20 residues.